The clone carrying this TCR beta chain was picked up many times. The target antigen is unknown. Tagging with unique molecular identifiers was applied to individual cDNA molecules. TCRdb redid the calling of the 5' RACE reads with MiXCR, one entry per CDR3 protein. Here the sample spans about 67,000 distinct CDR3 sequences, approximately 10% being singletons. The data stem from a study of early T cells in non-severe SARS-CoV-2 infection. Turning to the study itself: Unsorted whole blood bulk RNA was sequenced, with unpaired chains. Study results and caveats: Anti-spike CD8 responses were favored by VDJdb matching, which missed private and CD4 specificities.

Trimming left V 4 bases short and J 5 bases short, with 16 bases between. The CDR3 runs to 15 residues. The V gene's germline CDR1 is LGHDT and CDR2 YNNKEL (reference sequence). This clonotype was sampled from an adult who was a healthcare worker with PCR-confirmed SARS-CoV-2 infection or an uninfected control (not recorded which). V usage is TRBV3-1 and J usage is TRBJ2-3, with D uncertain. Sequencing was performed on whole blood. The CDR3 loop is CASSPGWASGDTQYF. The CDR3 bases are TGTGCCAGCAGCCCAGGTTGGGCGTCAGGAGATACGCAGTATTTT.